These 5 T cell receptor beta chains came from one sample sequenced in a study of tumor-infiltrating lymphocytes in primary liver carcinoma. Unsorted bulk tissue, about 19-32 mg of it, served as the source for co-extraction of RNA and DNA. Priming with a constant-region primer yielded TCR beta cDNA from roughly 490 ng total RNA. Construction of TCR beta libraries relied on three successive nested multiplex PCR rounds employing slightly modified ARM-PCR. The study ran its first two PCR rounds for roughly 9 cycles each, using TRBV1-TRBV30 forward primers and a C-beta reverse primer. TCRdb reprocessed the multiplex PCR reads with MiXCR, giving one entry per CDR3 protein. The table includes 40,000 to 60,000 distinct CDR3 sequences, 70% to 80% detected once. Sequencing was carried out using liver tumor tissue from sampling region 3. As for subset: tumor region T3, left-lateral pole. The receptors come from a man aged 35 to 55 with primary liver carcinoma and hepatitis B virus infection.

In the case of this clonotype: The junction does not match germline at one end; this may be a read error. The chain employs TRBV6-2 or TRBV6-3 and TRBJ1-2; no clear D. The CDR3 is made up of 14 amino acids. Germline V lookup: CDR1 MNHEY, CDR2 SVGEGT. The CDR3 coding sequence is TGTGCCAACAGTCAGAGAGGAGGAAACTATGGCTACACCTTC. It encodes CANSQRGGNYGYTF.

Worth noting for this clonotype: An end of the junction does not agree with germline; a read error may underlie this. The chain employs TRBV11-2 and TRBJ2-1; the D gene is possibly TRBD2 (5 bases). This CDR3 is built from 12 residues. Germline-derived CDR1 and CDR2 are SGHAT and FQNNGV. CDR3 nucleotides: TGTGCCAGCAGCTCAGTCGGGAATGAGCGGCTCTTC. Protein: CASSSVGNERLF.

This clonotype occurred many times. The rearrangement uses TRBV6-1 and TRBJ2-3; tentative D call: TRBD1 (8 bases). The CDR3 length is 22 residues. Germline V CDR1 and CDR2: MNHNS, SASEGT. Trimming pared 6 bases from V and 4 bases from J, leaving 38 bases between. Written as DNA, the CDR3 is TGTGCCAGCAGCCCGGACAGGGTCCGTTGGGGTTCGGCGGGAGCTCGGGCAGATACGCAGTATTTT. Translating it yields CASSPDRVRWGSAGARADTQYF.

This clonotype was counted only a few times. The chain has TRBV7-8 and TRBJ2-3; D remains ambiguous. Germline assignment: CDR1 SGHVS and CDR2 FQNEAQ. The ends were cut back, 1 base at V and 0 bases at J, with 14 bases in the middle. This CDR3 is built from 17 residues. The CDR3: CASSLDASGVSTDTQYF. The CDR3 DNA sequence: TGTGCCAGCAGCTTAGATGCGAGTGGAGTTAGCACAGATACGCAGTATTTT.

In the case of this clonotype: Without the conserved terminal phenylalanine or tryptophan, this CDR3 likely stems from a read error. The CDR3 DNA sequence: TGTGCAAGCAGCTTAACTAGCGGGGGAACGTACTCCTACGAGCAGTACCTC. It encodes CASSLTSGGTYSYEQYL. The chain couples TRBV11-1 to TRBJ2-7; 11 nucleotides align to TRBD2. This CDR3 region has 17 residues. Germline V CDR1 and CDR2: SGHAT, FQDESV (reference sequence).